One sample yielded the 7 T cell receptor beta chains listed below, sequenced in a study of blood T cell repertoires in COVID-19. The table came from immunoSEQ multiplex PCR; TCRdb's copy has only in-frame clones and leaves some out. The sample includes 110,000 or so clones, 70% to 90% seen only once; the top ten take 8% to 9.5%. The sequencing input was peripheral blood. The receptors shown here come from a woman aged 70-85 years who had recovered from COVID-19.

The chain recombines TRBV19 with TRBJ2-4; 7 bases align to TRBD2. The CDR3 runs 17 residues. Unmatched junction bases numbered 12, after V lost 4 bases and J lost 3 bases. Germline V gives CDR1 LNHDA, CDR2 SQIVND (reference sequence). CDR3 loop: CASSTRWGGKDKNIQYF. DNA for the CDR3: TGTGCCAGTAGTACCCGGTGGGGGGGAAAGGACAAAAACATTCAGTACTTC.

V and J are TRBV3-1 (or the pseudogene TRBV3-2) and TRBJ2-7; no definite D call. This CDR3 has 16 amino acids. Germline-derived CDR1 and CDR2 are LGHDT and YNNKEL (reference sequence). Deletions cut 5 bases from V and 5 bases from J, with 22 bases between. CDR3 protein: CASSVRHPIVLDEQYF. The CDR3 DNA is TGTGCCAGCAGCGTGCGTCATCCCATTGTGTTAGACGAGCAGTACTTC.

The chain has TRBV27 and TRBJ2-3; 7 bases are shared with TRBD1. The CDR3 totals 15 residues. J lost 5 bases, V lost 6 bases, and 11 bases had no gene match. Germline CDR1 is MNHEY and CDR2 is SMNVEV (reference sequence). CDR3 residues: CASRSGTEVVDTQYF. Here the CDR3 DNA reads TGTGCCAGCAGATCCGGGACAGAGGTTGTAGATACGCAGTATTTT.

The chain uses TRBV7-2 and TRBJ2-3; 14 bases are shared with TRBD2. Losses at the gene ends were 6 bases for V and 0 bases for J; bases not matched to a gene: 8. The CDR3 covers 18 residues. Germline CDR1 SGHTA, CDR2 FQGNSA. CDR3 bases: TGTGCCAGCAGTTTCGGACTAGCGGGGGGACGTAGCACAGATACGCAGTATTTT. Its translation is CASSFGLAGGRSTDTQYF.

The V gene is TRBV2, the J gene TRBJ1-1, with D perhaps TRBD1 (5 bases). Trimming shortened V by 10 bases and J by 1 base, and 13 bases separated the two germline ends. The CDR3 has 13 residues. Per the germline V gene, CDR1 is SNHLY and CDR2 is FYNNEI. As DNA, the CDR3 is TGTGCCAAACAGGCCATTGGGAACACTGAAGCTTTCTTT. Amino acids: CAKQAIGNTEAFF.

This chain links TRBV28 with TRBJ2-7; the D gene is possibly TRBD2 (6 bases). This CDR3 spans 13 amino acids. The germline V gene encodes CDR1 MDHEN and CDR2 SYDVKM. V lost 10 bases, J lost 3 bases, and 16 bases lay in between. In DNA form, the CDR3 reads TGTGCCACCGAACGGGAGAGCTTCTACGAGCAGTACTTC. Encoded protein: CATERESFYEQYF.

The chain uses TRBV3-1 (or the pseudogene TRBV3-2) and TRBJ2-5; 9 nucleotides match TRBD2. The CDR3 covers 15 residues. The trim removed 6 bases at V and 5 bases at J, leaving 10 bases unmatched. Germline values: CDR1 LGHDT, CDR2 YNNKEL (reference sequence). The CDR3 reads CASRVGGGAVETQYF. CDR3 nucleotides: TGTGCCAGCAGGGTCGGCGGGGGGGCCGTGGAGACCCAGTACTTC.